This TCR beta chain derives from a study of blood T cell repertoires in COVID-19. Whole-study context: COVID-19 samples from acute and convalescent phases originated in the United States, Italy and Spain. PBMCs, B-cell-depleted T cells, or T cells were the source of the cDNA or gDNA that made up the material.

Trimming took 5 bases from V and 4 from J, leaving 13 bases between them. The length of the CDR3 is 15 residues. Germline V gene data show CDR1 as KGHDR and CDR2 as SFDVKD. Participants, roughly 18 to 90 years old, spanned fewer than 25 US areas. Donors in Cohort 3 who had recovered were those with two negative PCRs, healthcare professional clearance, or resolution of their symptoms. The data were produced by immunoSEQ multiplex PCR, yet TCRdb's version contains in-frame clones alone and is incomplete. The data contain about 250,000 clones, about nine tenths of them seen just once; the ten biggest clones take up 1.5% to 2%.

This sequence originates from a man in his forties who had recovered from COVID-19. The chain employs TRBV24-1 and TRBJ1-4, with D possibly TRBD1 on 6 matching bases. Sample: PBMCs or T cells enriched from blood (not recorded which). Here the CDR3 reads CATSGPGHHNEKLFF. The CDR3 bases are TGTGCCACCAGTGGACCGGGACATCATAATGAAAAACTGTTTTTT.